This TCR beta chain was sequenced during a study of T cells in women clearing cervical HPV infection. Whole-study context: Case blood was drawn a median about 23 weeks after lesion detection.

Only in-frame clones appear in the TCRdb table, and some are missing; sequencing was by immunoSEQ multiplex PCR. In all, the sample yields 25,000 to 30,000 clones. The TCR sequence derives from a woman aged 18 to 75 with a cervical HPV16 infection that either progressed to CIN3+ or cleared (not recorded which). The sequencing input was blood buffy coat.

The CDR3 reads CSAPRGAQETQYF. The DNA read from the CDR3 is TGCAGTGCCCCTCGGGGGGCCCAAGAGACC. The chain joins TRBV20-1 to TRBJ2-5, with a possible D match to TRBD2 (7 bases). The read ends 3 residues shy of where the CDR3 ends; the end is completed using the germline J gene. V dropped 6 bases and J dropped 1 base, with 12 bases sitting between them. There are 13 residues in the CDR3. From germline, CDR1 is DFQATT and CDR2 SNEGSKA (reference sequence).